This paragraph covers one T cell receptor beta chain sequence. The repertoire was sequenced with immunoSEQ multiplex PCR; TCRdb's copy has only in-frame clones and lacks some. The sample carries 80,000 to 95,000 clones, 75% to 90% recorded once. V gave up 0 bases and J gave up 3 bases; unmatched junction bases: 6. The CDR3 loop spans 17 amino acids. Germline CDR1 and CDR2: SGHRS and YFSETQ. This sample is drawn from a study of blood T cell repertoires in COVID-19. At the level of the study: Sample material is recorded as cDNA or gDNA derived from T cells, B-cell-depleted T cells, or PBMCs.

The receptor comes from a woman older than 75 with active or convalescent COVID-19. Sequenced: peripheral blood. The chain couples TRBV5-1 to TRBJ2-7; 13 positions agree with TRBD2. CDR3 region: CASSLGRGTSGDYEQYF. CDR3 DNA: TGCGCCAGCAGCTTGGGACGGGGGACTAGCGGGGACTACGAGCAGTACTTC.